The 29 T cell receptor beta chains presented below share a single source sample, sequenced in a study of T cells in Graves' hyperthyroidism and ophthalmopathy. TCR beta CDR3 sequences were amplified from RNA transcripts. With the HTBI primer set, the TCR CDR3 went through a first round of RT-PCR. TCRdb reanalysed the multiplex PCR reads using MiXCR and keeps one entry per CDR3 protein. The data show 400,000 or so distinct CDR3 sequences, about 14% seen once. Sequenced material: blood. These receptors were obtained from a woman younger than 45 with Graves' ophthalmopathy.

Only a few counts were recorded for this clonotype. The chain combines TRBV20-1 with TRBJ1-4; D is possibly TRBD1 (5 bases). The CDR3 covers 14 residues. The V gene lost 3 bases and the J gene lost 0 bases, with 8 bases spanning the gap. Germline V gives CDR1 DFQATT, CDR2 SNEGSKA (reference sequence). The DNA of the CDR3 is TGCAGTGCTAGGGTCAGGGCAACTAATGAAAAACTGTTTTTT. It yields the protein CSARVRATNEKLFF.

This clonotype was found many times. This chain joins TRBV30 and TRBJ2-5, with D possibly being TRBD1 (5 bases). Germline assignment: CDR1 GTSNPN and CDR2 SVGIG (reference sequence). The CDR3 has 13 amino acids. The V end was cut by 1 base, the J end by 2 bases, with 8 bases between. The CDR3: CAWSEGQQETQYF. The CDR3 nucleotides are TGTGCCTGGAGTGAGGGGCAGCAAGAGACCCAGTACTTC.

This clonotype was seen repeatedly, ten times or more. The chain has TRBV5-1 and TRBJ2-3, with 8 positions matching TRBD2. Germline V gives CDR1 SGHRS, CDR2 YFSETQ. Unmatched junction bases numbered 10, after V lost 4 bases and J lost 3 bases. The CDR3 is 16 residues long. The CDR3 is CASSPEWAGGTDTQYF. CDR3 nucleotide sequence: TGCGCCAGCAGCCCGGAATGGGCGGGGGGAACAGATACGCAGTATTTT.

This clonotype has just a few counts. This chain links TRBV5-1 with TRBJ2-6; the D gene is possibly TRBD1 (5 bases). The V and J ends lost 4 bases and 1 base respectively, with 12 bases between them. The CDR3 spans 16 residues. The V gene's germline CDR1 is SGHRS and CDR2 YFSETQ. In nucleotides, the CDR3 is TGCGCCAGCAGCCCAGCACCAGGGTCTGGGGCCAACGTCCTGACTTTC. It translates to CASSPAPGSGANVLTF.

This clonotype was seen repeatedly, ten times or more. This sequence joins TRBV20-1 and TRBJ2-5; TRBD2 matches 15 bases. The CDR3 runs 15 residues. CDR1 DFQATT and CDR2 SNEGSKA come from the germline V gene (reference sequence). The V segment lost 5 bases and the J segment 5 bases; nucleotides outside the gene matches: 6. The CDR3 sequence is CSAAPGTSGGETQYF. In DNA form, the CDR3 reads TGCAGTGCTGCTCCAGGGACTAGCGGGGGGGAGACCCAGTACTTC.

The rearrangement uses TRBV6-1 and TRBJ2-5; 9 bases agree with TRBD1. The CDR3 has 16 amino acids. Germline V lookup: CDR1 MNHNS, CDR2 SASEGT. V gave up 4 bases and J gave up 2 bases; unmatched junction bases: 8. As DNA, the CDR3 is TGTGCCAGCAGTGCAAAACAGGGGGCTCGGCAAGAGACCCAGTACTTC. It codes for CASSAKQGARQETQYF.

This clonotype was counted at least ten times. The V and J genes are TRBV18 and TRBJ2-5; 8 bases are a match to TRBD2. V was pared by 3 bases and J by 3 bases, with 6 bases of the junction left unmatched. There are 15 residues in the CDR3. Germline CDR1 and CDR2: KGHSH and LQKENI. CDR3 nucleotides: TGTGCCAGCTCACCGGAGCGGGGGAAAAAAGAGACCCAGTACTTC. Amino acid sequence: CASSPERGKKETQYF. Complete variable domain (other parts from reference TRBV18 and TRBJ2-5): NAGVMQNPRHLVRRRGQEARLRCSPMKGHSHVYWYRQLPEEGLKFMVYLQKENIIDESGMPKERFSAEFPKEGPSILRIQQVVRGDSAAYFCASSPERGKKETQYFGPGTRLLVL.

V gene TRBV20-1 combines with J gene TRBJ1-6, with TRBD1 matching 7 bases. Germline loops: CDR1 DFQATT, CDR2 SNEGSKA (reference sequence). The CDR3 loop spans 17 amino acids. V trimming: 6 bases; J trimming: 2 bases; junction bases outside the gene matches: 13. Here the CDR3 DNA reads TGCAGTGCCCCTTTTCGCGGGCAGGGGGCCTATAATTCACCCCTCCACTTT. This sequence encodes CSAPFRGQGAYNSPLHF.

This clonotype was detected many times. The genes are TRBV6-1 and TRBJ1-5; D is possibly TRBD1 (5 bases). V was shortened by 7 bases and J by 6 bases, with 19 bases between the two germline ends. Germline CDR1 and CDR2: MNHNS and SASEGT. This CDR3 region has 15 residues. CDR3 loop: CASKNGQSRRQPQHF. The CDR3 DNA reads as TGTGCCAGCAAAAACGGACAAAGCCGGCGTCAGCCCCAGCATTTT.

This clonotype was observed at least ten times. The chain couples TRBV6-5 to TRBJ2-3, with D perhaps TRBD1 (6 bases). CDR3 length: 14 amino acids. CDR1 MNHEY and CDR2 SVGAGI come from the germline V gene. Trimming stripped 5 bases from V and 1 base from J, with 10 bases between. CDR3 nucleotide sequence: TGTGCCAGCAGTCGAAAGGGGGGCACAGATACGCAGTATTTT. Its translation is CASSRKGGTDTQYF.

Many counts were recorded for this clonotype. The chain links TRBV18 to TRBJ2-7; TRBD1 matches at 12 bases. The germline CDR1 and CDR2 sequences are KGHSH and LQKENI. The V segment lost 3 bases and the J segment 4 bases; nucleotides outside the gene matches: 4. The CDR3 has 15 amino acids. CDR3 protein: CASSPGTGGYYEQYF. In DNA, the CDR3 is TGTGCCAGCTCACCCGGGACAGGGGGCTATTACGAGCAGTACTTC.

This clonotype occurred many times. This chain uses TRBV20-1 with TRBJ1-5; unclear D gene. In germline, CDR1 is DFQATT, CDR2 SNEGSKA (reference sequence). This CDR3 has 14 residues. Trimming pared 3 bases from V and 5 bases from J, leaving 14 bases between. CDR3 nucleotides: TGCAGTGCTAGTTCCCTTACAGTCGATCAGCCCCAGCATTTT. It encodes CSASSLTVDQPQHF.

This clonotype was found many times. The genes are TRBV5-5 and TRBJ2-2; no clear D gene. The CDR3 totals 13 residues. V lost 2 bases and J lost 7, with 9 bases in between. From germline, CDR1 is SGHKS and CDR2 YYEKEE (reference sequence). Here the CDR3 reads CASSFASRGELFF. CDR3 coding DNA: TGTGCCAGCAGCTTTGCGAGCCGCGGGGAGCTGTTTTTT.

The chain recombines TRBV3-1 with TRBJ2-1; 11 bases align to TRBD2. CDR1 is LGHDT, CDR2 YNNKEL, per germline (reference sequence). CDR3 length: 14 amino acids. J gave up 8 bases and V 3 bases, and 3 bases lay outside the gene matches. The CDR3 here is CASSQGTSGHEQFF. The CDR3 DNA follows: TGTGCCAGCAGCCAGGGGACTAGCGGACATGAGCAGTTCTTC.

This sequence joins TRBV7-2 and TRBJ1-3; D uncertain. The CDR3 extends over 11 amino acids. CDR1 is SGHTA, CDR2 FQGNSA, per germline. V gave up 4 bases and J gave up 7 bases, with 5 bases separating them. CDR3 in amino acids: CASSSWNTIYF. The CDR3 coding sequence is TGTGCCAGCAGCTCCTGGAACACCATATATTTT.

The chain links TRBV10-1 to TRBJ1-4; D call uncertain. Germline V gene sequence: CDR1 WNHNN, CDR2 SYGVQD (reference sequence). The CDR3 has 17 amino acids. Trimming removed 2 bases from V and 5 bases from J, with 18 bases in between. CDR3 sequence (DNA): TGCGCCAGCAGTGAGGAATTGGGAAGGCACCCGAATGAAAAACTGTTTTTT. It translates to CASSEELGRHPNEKLFF.

The genes are TRBV12-3 or TRBV12-4 and TRBJ1-6, with 7 bases matching TRBD1. V dropped 5 bases and J dropped 13; count of bases not matched to a gene: 14. This CDR3 comprises 15 residues. CDR3 sequence (DNA): TGTGCCAGCAGTGCCGTTGGGGACAGATACCCGCCCCTCCACTTT. Translated, it gives CASSAVGDRYPPLHF.

This clonotype was counted at least ten times. V and J are TRBV4-1 and TRBJ1-1; D call uncertain. CDR1 is MGHRA and CDR2 is YSYEKL in the germline V gene. CDR3 length equals 16 residues. The V end lost 1 base, the J end lost 4 bases, and 16 bases lay between the germline ends. The CDR3 sequence is CASSQVNLVVFTEAFF. CDR3 bases: TGCGCCAGCAGCCAAGTAAATTTGGTGGTTTTCACTGAAGCTTTCTTT.

The chain carries TRBV14 and TRBJ2-7; 7 nucleotides agree with TRBD1. This CDR3 is built from 16 residues. In germline, CDR1 is SGHDN, CDR2 FVKESK. With V trimmed by 0 bases and J by 5 bases, 10 bases remained unmatched. The CDR3 protein is CASSQDSRQGYHEQYF. Written as DNA, the CDR3 is TGTGCCAGCAGCCAAGACTCTCGACAGGGATACCACGAGCAGTACTTC.

The CDR3 nucleotides are TGTGCCAGCAGCTCGGACAGGGGCGATGGCTACACCTTC. Amino acids: CASSSDRGDGYTF. V gene TRBV9 combines with J gene TRBJ1-2; 9 nucleotides match TRBD1. V lost 4 bases, J lost 6 bases, and 4 bases stayed unmatched. CDR1 SGDLS and CDR2 YYNGEE come from the germline V gene. The CDR3 runs to 13 residues.

This clonotype has ten or more counts. The J gene is TRBJ1-6, the V gene TRBV30; D might be TRBD1 (5 bases). The CDR3 length is 16 residues. Germline V gives CDR1 GTSNPN, CDR2 SVGIG (reference sequence). Trimming removed 2 bases at V and 8 bases at J, with 19 bases between. CDR3 residues: CAWSWSGGGVYSPLHF. CDR3 nucleotides: TGTGCCTGGAGTTGGAGCGGGGGGGGGGTGTATTCACCCCTCCACTTT. Drawing the rest from reference TRBV30 and TRBJ1-6, the complete variable domain is SQTIHQWPATLVQPVGSPLSLECTVEGTSNPNLYWYRQAAGRGLQLLFYSVGIGQISSEVPQNLSASRPQDRQFILSSKKLLLSDSGFYLCAWSWSGGGVYSPLHFGNGTRLTVT.

The V and J genes are TRBV6-1 and TRBJ2-7; 9 nucleotides align to TRBD1. Germline values: CDR1 MNHNS, CDR2 SASEGT. Unmatched junction bases numbered 15, after V lost 1 base and J lost 2 bases. There are 19 residues in the CDR3. The CDR3 DNA reads as TGTGCCAGCAGTGAAGAGTGGAGGACAGGGGCGGTCGGGACCTACGAGCAGTACTTC. Translated: CASSEEWRTGAVGTYEQYF.

Comments on this clonotype: Because it lacks the conserved phenylalanine or tryptophan at the end, this CDR3 is likely a read error. V and J are TRBV27 and TRBJ1-2, with 9 bases identical to TRBD1. Germline V gives CDR1 MNHEY, CDR2 SMNVEV (reference sequence). V shed 7 bases and J 8 bases; nucleotides not matched to a gene: 11. The CDR3 spans 14 residues. The CDR3 sequence is CASKPPGQGWGYTL. The CDR3 region has the DNA TGTGCCAGCAAGCCCCCGGGACAGGGATGGGGCTACACCCTC.

The chain joins TRBV5-5 to TRBJ1-4; tentative D call: TRBD1 (6 bases). The CDR3 runs 14 residues. In germline, CDR1 is SGHKS, CDR2 YYEKEE (reference sequence). Trimming shortened V by 3 bases and J by 5 bases, and 11 bases separated the two germline ends. CDR3 coding DNA: TGTGCCAGCAGCTCCGGACAGTCGAATGAAAAACTGTTTTTT. It encodes CASSSGQSNEKLFF.

This chain connects TRBV2 to TRBJ2-1, with D perhaps TRBD1 or TRBD2 (5 bases each). Trimming cost V 6 bases and J 14 bases, with 14 bases left between them. Germline CDR1 is SNHLY and CDR2 is FYNNEI. The CDR3 is 11 residues long. The CDR3, as DNA: TGTGCCAGCAGGGGAACAAGGGGAGAGTTCTTC. Translated: CASRGTRGEFF.

This clonotype was counted many times. The chain combines TRBV7-2 with TRBJ1-2; TRBD1 is a possible D gene (6 bases). Per germline, CDR1 SGHTA and CDR2 FQGNSA. The CDR3 is 12 amino acids. The V end was cut by 5 bases, the J end by 9 bases, with 13 bases between. The CDR3 region is CASSPTGYRYTF. As DNA, the CDR3 is TGTGCCAGCAGCCCGACAGGATACCGCTACACCTTC.

This clonotype was found many times. This chain connects TRBV2 to TRBJ2-1; D not resolved. This CDR3 region has 15 residues. Germline values: CDR1 SNHLY, CDR2 FYNNEI. V shed 6 bases and J shed 0 bases, with 12 bases lying between them. CDR3: CASRPTESSYNEQFF. For the CDR3, the DNA is TGTGCCAGCAGACCAACAGAGAGCTCCTACAATGAGCAGTTCTTC.

This clonotype was detected many times. The chain recombines TRBV27 with TRBJ2-7; D tentatively fits TRBD1 or TRBD2 (6 bases each). V dropped 4 bases and J dropped 7 bases, with 17 bases sitting between them. The CDR3 is made up of 14 amino acids. CDR1 is MNHEY and CDR2 is SMNVEV in the germline V gene (reference sequence). CDR3 DNA: TGTGCCAGCAGTTGGGGGGCGTTTGCTGGGGAGCAGTACTTC. This translates into CASSWGAFAGEQYF.

This clonotype has ten or more counts. The V gene is TRBV7-8, the J gene TRBJ2-7; tentatively, D is TRBD1 (5 bases). V shed 5 bases and J shed 5 bases, with 13 bases lying between them. Looked up from germline, CDR1 is SGHVS and CDR2 is FQNEAQ. This CDR3 is built from 13 residues. The CDR3 nucleotides are TGTGCCAGCAGCAATAAACAGGTGCACGAGCAGTACTTC. Protein sequence: CASSNKQVHEQYF.